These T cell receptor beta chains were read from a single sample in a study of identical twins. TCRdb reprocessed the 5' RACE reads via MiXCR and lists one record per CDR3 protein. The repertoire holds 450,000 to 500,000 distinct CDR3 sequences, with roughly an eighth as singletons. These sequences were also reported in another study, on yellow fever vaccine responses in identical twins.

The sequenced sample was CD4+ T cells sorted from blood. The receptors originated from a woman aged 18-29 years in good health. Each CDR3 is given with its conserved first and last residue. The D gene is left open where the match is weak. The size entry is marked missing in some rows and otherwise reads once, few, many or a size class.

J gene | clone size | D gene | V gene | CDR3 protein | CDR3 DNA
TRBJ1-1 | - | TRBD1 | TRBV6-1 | CASSRYGLGQVNTEAFF | TGTGCCAGCAGCCGATACGGTTTGGGACAGGTGAACACTGAAGCTTTCTTT
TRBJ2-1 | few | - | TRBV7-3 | CASSKGAGNEQFF | TGTGCCAGCAGCAAAGGCGCGGGCAATGAGCAGTTCTTC
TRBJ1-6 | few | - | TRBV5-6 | CASRREYSPLHF | TGTGCCAGCAGGAGGGAGTACTCACCCCTCCACTTT
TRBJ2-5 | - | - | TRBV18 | CASSPWQGETQYF | TGTGCCAGCTCACCATGGCAGGGCGAGACCCAGTACTTC
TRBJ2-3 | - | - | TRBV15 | CATSNDPGDTQYF | TGTGCCACCAGCAACGACCCGGGAGATACGCAGTATTTT
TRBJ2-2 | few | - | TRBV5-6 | CASSLARQITGELFF | TGTGCCAGCAGCTTGGCGAGACAGATCACCGGGGAGCTGTTTTTT
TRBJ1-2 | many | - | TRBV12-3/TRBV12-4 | CASSLGWGARGYTF | TGTGCCAGCAGTTTGGGCTGGGGGGCGCGCGGCTACACCTTC
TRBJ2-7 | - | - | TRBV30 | CAGTPRDTYEQYF | TGTGCCGGGACTCCCAGGGACACCTACGAGCAGTACTTC
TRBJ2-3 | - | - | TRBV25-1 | CASSGGSGTDTQYF | TGTGCCAGCAGTGGGGGGTCGGGCACAGATACGCAGTATTTT
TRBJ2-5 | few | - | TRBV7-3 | CASSYQTGRVETQYF | TGTGCCAGCAGCTACCAGACAGGGAGGGTCGAGACCCAGTACTTC
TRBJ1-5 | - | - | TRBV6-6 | CASSPVSNQPQHF | TGTGCCAGCAGCCCGGTTAGCAATCAGCCCCAGCATTTT
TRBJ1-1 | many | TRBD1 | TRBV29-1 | CSARTGGSRNTEAFF | TGCAGCGCAAGGACAGGGGGCTCTAGAAACACTGAAGCTTTCTTT
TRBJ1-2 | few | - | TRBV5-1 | CASSYDGDTISNYGYTF | TGCGCCAGCAGCTATGACGGGGATACCATTTCTAACTATGGCTACACCTTC
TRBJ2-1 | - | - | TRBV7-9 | CASSWGGAGFSREQFF | TGTGCCAGCAGCTGGGGGGGGGCAGGGTTTAGTCGTGAGCAGTTCTTC
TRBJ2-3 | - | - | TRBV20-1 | CSAGALLQTQYF | TGCAGTGCCGGAGCCTTACTACAGACGCAGTATTTT
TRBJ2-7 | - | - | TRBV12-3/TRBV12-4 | CASSPAPRTYEQYF | TGTGCCAGCAGCCCAGCTCCCCGGACCTACGAGCAGTACTTC
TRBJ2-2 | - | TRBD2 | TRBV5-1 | CASSPRPGGVTPELFF | TGCGCCAGCAGCCCCAGACCCGGGGGGGTAACTCCGGAGCTGTTTTTT
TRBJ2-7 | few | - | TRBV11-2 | CASSLGAVGQYF | TGTGCCAGCAGCTTAGGTGCGGTGGGGCAGTACTTC
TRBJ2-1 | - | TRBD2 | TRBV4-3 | CASSQDPGAGGPSYNEQFF | TGCGCCAGCAGCCAAGATCCCGGGGCGGGAGGGCCCTCCTACAATGAGCAGTTCTTC
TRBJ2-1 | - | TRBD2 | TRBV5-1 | CASSLELAGGLSEQFF | TGCGCCAGCAGCTTGGAACTAGCGGGGGGGCTCAGTGAGCAGTTCTTC
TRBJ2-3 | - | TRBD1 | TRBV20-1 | CSVKDRVTDTQYF | TGCAGTGTTAAGGACAGGGTCACAGATACGCAGTATTTT
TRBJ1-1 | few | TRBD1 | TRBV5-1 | CASSPAAGGNRAFF | TGCGCCAGCAGCCCAGCCGCAGGGGGCAATAGAGCTTTCTTT
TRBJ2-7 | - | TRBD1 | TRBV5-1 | CASSSGTGRSSYEQYF | TGCGCCAGCAGCTCCGGGACAGGGAGAAGCTCCTACGAGCAGTACTTC
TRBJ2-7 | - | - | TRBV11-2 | CASSLVSLRGSLGSYEQYF | TGTGCCAGCAGCTTAGTATCTTTGCGAGGGAGTTTGGGCTCCTACGAGCAGTACTTC
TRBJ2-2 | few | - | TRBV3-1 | CASSQGGGRGGFGELFF | TGTGCCAGCAGCCAAGGCGGAGGCAGGGGCGGTTTCGGGGAGCTGTTTTTT
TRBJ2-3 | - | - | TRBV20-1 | CSAPSTNTDTQYF | TGCAGTGCTCCCTCGACAAACACAGATACGCAGTATTTT
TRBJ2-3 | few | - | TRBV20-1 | CSARIGSSDTQYF | TGCAGTGCTAGAATCGGGAGTAGTGATACGCAGTATTTT
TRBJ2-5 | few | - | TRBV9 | CASSFQVQETQYF | TGTGCCAGCAGCTTCCAGGTCCAAGAGACCCAGTACTTC
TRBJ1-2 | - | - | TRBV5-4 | CASSLQGPGGYTF | TGTGCCAGCAGCTTACAGGGTCCTGGGGGCTACACCTTC
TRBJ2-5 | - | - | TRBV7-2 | CASSLRRETQYF | TGTGCCAGCAGCTTACGGAGAGAGACCCAGTACTTC
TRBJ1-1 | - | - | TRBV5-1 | CASTLLPTGTEAFF | TGCGCCAGCACCCTATTGCCAACGGGCACTGAAGCTTTCTTT
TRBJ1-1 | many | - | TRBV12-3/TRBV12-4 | CASSLLPPGLSTPEAFF | TGTGCCAGCAGTTTACTCCCCCCTGGACTTTCCACTCCTGAAGCTTTCTTT
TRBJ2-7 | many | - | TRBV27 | CASSSQTNRYEQYF | TGTGCCAGCAGTTCCCAGACTAACCGGTACGAGCAGTACTTC
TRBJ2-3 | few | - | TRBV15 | CATSSRWGLLEDTQYF | TGTGCCACCAGCAGCCGCTGGGGACTCTTGGAGGATACGCAGTATTTT
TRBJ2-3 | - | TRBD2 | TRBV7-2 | CASSPGLAVNTQYF | TGTGCCAGCAGCCCAGGACTAGCGGTAAATACGCAGTATTTT
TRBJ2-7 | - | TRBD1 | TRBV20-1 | CSASSGTGTYEQYF | TGCAGTGCTAGCTCCGGGACAGGTACCTACGAGCAGTACTTC
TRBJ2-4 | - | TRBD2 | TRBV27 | CASSPQGLAGVGNIQYF | TGTGCCAGCAGTCCCCAGGGACTAGCGGGAGTTGGGAACATTCAGTACTTC
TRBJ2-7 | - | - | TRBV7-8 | CASSPRLSSYEQYF | TGTGCCAGCAGCCCCCGACTAAGCTCCTACGAGCAGTACTTC
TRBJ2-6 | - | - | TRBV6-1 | CASNHRSSGANVLTF | TGTGCCAGCAACCACAGGAGCTCTGGGGCCAACGTCCTGACTTTC
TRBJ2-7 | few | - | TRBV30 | CAWRDYSSYEQYF | TGTGCCTGGAGGGACTATTCCTCCTACGAGCAGTACTTC
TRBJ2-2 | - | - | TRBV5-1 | CASSLEGPMNTGELFF | TGCGCCAGCAGCTTGGAGGGACCGATGAACACCGGGGAGCTGTTTTTT
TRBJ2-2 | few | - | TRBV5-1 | CASHSGLTGELFF | TGCGCCAGCCACTCAGGGTTGACCGGGGAGCTGTTTTTT